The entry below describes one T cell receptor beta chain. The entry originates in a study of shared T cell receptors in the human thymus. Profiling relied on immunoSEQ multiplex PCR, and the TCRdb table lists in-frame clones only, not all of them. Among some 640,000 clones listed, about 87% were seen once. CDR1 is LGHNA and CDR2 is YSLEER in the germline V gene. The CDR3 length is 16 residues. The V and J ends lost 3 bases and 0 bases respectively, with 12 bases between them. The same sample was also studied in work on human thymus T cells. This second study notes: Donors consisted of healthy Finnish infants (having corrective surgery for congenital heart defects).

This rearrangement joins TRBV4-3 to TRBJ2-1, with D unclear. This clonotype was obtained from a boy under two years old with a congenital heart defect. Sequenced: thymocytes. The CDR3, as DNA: TGCGCCAGCAGCCAGGCGGCCCTTAGCTCCTACAATGAGCAGTTCTTC. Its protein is CASSQAALSSYNEQFF.